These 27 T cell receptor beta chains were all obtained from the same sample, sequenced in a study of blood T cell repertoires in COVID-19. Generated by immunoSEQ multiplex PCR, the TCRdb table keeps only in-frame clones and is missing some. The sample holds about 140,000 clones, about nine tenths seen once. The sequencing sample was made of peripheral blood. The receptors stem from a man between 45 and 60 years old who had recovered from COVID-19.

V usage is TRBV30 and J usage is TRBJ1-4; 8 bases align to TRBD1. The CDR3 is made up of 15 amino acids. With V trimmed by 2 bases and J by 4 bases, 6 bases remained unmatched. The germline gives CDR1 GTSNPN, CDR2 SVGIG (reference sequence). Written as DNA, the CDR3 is TGTGCCTGGAGTTCCTCGACAGGGGTTAATGAAAAACTGTTTTTT. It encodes CAWSSSTGVNEKLFF.

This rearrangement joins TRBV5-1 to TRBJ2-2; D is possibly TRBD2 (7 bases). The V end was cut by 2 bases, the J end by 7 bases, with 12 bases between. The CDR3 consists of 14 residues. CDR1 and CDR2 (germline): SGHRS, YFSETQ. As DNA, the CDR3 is TGCGCCAGCAGCTTCCGGGGGGCCGACGGGGAGCTGTTTTTT. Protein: CASSFRGADGELFF.

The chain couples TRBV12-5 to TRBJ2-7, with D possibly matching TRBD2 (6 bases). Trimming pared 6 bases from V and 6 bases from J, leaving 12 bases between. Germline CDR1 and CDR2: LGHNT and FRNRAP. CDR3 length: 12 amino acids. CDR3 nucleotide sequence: TGTGCTAGTGGGGGGACTGGGGGCGAGCAGTACTTC. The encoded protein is CASGGTGGEQYF.

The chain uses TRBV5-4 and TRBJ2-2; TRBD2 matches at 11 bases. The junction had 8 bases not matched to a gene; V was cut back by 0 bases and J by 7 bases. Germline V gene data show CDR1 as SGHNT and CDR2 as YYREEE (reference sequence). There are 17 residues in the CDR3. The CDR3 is CASSLDLAGGSGGELFF. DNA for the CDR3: TGTGCCAGCAGCTTGGATCTAGCGGGGGGCAGCGGCGGGGAGCTGTTTTTT. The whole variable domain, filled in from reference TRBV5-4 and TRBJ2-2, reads ETGVTQSPTHLIKTRGQQVTLRCSSQSGHNTVSWYQQALGQGPQFIFQYYREEENGRGNFPPRFSGLQFPNYSSELNVNALELDDSALYLCASSLDLAGGSGGELFFGEGSRLTVL.

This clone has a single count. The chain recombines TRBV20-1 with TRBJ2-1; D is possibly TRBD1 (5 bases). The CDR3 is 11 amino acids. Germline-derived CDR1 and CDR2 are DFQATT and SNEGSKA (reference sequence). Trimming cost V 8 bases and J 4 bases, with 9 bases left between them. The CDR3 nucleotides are TGCAGTAAAGGGGCTTACAATGAGCAGTTCTTC. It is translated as CSKGAYNEQFF.

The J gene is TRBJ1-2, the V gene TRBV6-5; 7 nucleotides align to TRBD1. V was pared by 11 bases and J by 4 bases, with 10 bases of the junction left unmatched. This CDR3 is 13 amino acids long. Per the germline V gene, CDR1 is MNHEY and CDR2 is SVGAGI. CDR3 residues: CAWDRSWGYGYTF. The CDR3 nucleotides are TGTGCCTGGGACAGAAGTTGGGGCTATGGCTACACCTTC.

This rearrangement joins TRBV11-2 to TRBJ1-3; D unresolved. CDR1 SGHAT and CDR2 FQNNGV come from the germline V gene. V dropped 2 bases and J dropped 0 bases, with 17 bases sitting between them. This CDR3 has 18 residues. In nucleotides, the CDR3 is TGTGCCAGCAGCTTAAATGCGGGCAGGAAAAGCTCTGGAAACACCATATATTTT. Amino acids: CASSLNAGRKSSGNTIYF. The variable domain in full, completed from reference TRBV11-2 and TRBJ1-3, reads EAGVAQSPRYKIIEKRQSVAFWCNPISGHATLYWYQQILGQGPKLLIQFQNNGVVDDSQLPKDRFSAERLKGVDSTLKIQPAKLEDSAVYLCASSLNAGRKSSGNTIYFGEGSWLTVV.

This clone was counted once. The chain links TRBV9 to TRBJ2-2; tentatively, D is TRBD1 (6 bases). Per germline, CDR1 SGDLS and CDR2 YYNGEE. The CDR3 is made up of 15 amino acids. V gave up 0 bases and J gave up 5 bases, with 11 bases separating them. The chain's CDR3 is CASSVEGHRTGELFF. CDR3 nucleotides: TGTGCCAGCAGCGTAGAGGGACACAGAACCGGGGAGCTGTTTTTT. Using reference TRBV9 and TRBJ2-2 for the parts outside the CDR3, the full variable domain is DSGVTQTPKHLITATGQRVTLRCSPRSGDLSVYWYQQSLDQGLQFLIQYYNGEERAKGNILERFSAQQFPDLHSELNLSSLELGDSALYFCASSVEGHRTGELFFGEGSRLTVL.

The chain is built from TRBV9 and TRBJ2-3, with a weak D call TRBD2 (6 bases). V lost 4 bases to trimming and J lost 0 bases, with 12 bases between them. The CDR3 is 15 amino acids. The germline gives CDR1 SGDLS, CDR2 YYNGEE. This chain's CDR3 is CASSTPGTSTDTQYF. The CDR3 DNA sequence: TGTGCCAGCAGCACGCCCGGGACTAGCACAGATACGCAGTATTTT.

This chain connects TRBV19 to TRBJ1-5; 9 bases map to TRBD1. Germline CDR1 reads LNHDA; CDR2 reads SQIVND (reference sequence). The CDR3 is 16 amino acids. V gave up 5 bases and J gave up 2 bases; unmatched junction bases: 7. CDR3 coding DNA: TGTGCCAGTAGTGCGGGACAGGGTAGGCGCAATCAGCCCCAGCATTTT. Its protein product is CASSAGQGRRNQPQHF.

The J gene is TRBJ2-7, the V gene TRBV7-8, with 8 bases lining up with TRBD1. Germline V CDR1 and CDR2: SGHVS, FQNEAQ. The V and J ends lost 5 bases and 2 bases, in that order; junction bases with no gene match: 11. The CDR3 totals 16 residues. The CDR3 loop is CASSRGQGGGTYEQYF. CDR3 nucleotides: TGTGCCAGCAGCAGAGGACAGGGTGGGGGTACCTACGAGCAGTACTTC.

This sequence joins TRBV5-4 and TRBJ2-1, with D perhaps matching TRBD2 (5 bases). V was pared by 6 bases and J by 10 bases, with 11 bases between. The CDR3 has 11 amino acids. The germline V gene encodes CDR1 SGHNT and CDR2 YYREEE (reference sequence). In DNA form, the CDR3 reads TGTGCCAGCACCCTGGGCGGGGAGCAGTTCTTC. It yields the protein CASTLGGEQFF. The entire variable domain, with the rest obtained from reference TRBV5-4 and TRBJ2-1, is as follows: ETGVTQSPTHLIKTRGQQVTLRCSSQSGHNTVSWYQQALGQGPQFIFQYYREEENGRGNFPPRFSGLQFPNYSSELNVNALELDDSALYLCASTLGGEQFFGPGTRLTVL.

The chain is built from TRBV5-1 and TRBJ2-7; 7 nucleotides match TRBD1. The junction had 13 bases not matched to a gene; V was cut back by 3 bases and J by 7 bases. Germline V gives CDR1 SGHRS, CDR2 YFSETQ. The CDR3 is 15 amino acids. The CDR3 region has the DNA TGCGCCAGCAGCTCGGAAGGGGGCGAAGGAAGGGAGCAGTACTTC. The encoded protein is CASSSEGGEGREQYF.

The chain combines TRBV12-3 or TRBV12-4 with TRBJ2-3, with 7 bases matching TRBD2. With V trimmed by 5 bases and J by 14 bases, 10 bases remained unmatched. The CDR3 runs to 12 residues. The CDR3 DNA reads TGTGCCAGCAGTGGGGGACTAATAACTAGGTATTTT. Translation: CASSGGLITRYF.

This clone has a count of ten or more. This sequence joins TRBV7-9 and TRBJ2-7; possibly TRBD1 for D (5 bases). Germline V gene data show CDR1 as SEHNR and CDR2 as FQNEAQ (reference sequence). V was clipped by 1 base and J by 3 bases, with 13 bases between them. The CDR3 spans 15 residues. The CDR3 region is CASSLEKGRGYEQYF. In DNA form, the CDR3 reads TGTGCCAGCAGCTTAGAAAAGGGTAGGGGCTACGAGCAGTACTTC.

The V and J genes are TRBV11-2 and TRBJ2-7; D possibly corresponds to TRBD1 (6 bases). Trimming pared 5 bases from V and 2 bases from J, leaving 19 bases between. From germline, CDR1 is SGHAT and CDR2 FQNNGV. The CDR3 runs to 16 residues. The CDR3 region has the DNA TGTGCCAGCAGCCCACTCGGACAGCCCCGGACCTACGAGCAGTACTTC. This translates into CASSPLGQPRTYEQYF.

This CDR3 reads CASSRGQGADTIYF. CDR3 DNA: TGTGCCAGCAGCCGGGGACAGGGGGCTGACACCATATATTTT. The chain recombines TRBV13 with TRBJ1-3; the match to TRBD1 covers 12 bases. Losses at the gene ends were 5 bases for V and 8 bases for J; bases not matched to a gene: 4. The CDR3 is 14 residues long. From germline, CDR1 is PRHDT and CDR2 FYEKMQ (reference sequence).

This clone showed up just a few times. CDR3 in DNA: TGTGCCAGCAGCGCGGGACTAGCGGGGGGGCCCACAGATACGCAGTATTTT. It is translated as CASSAGLAGGPTDTQYF. The chain joins TRBV13 to TRBJ2-3; 16 nucleotides match TRBD2. With V trimmed by 5 bases and J by 2 bases, 4 bases remained unmatched. This CDR3 spans 17 amino acids. Germline CDR1 reads PRHDT; CDR2 reads FYEKMQ (reference sequence).

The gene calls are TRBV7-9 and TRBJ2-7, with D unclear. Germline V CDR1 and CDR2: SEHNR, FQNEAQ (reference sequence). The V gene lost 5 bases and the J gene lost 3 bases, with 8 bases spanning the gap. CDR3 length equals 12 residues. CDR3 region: CASSLADYEQYF. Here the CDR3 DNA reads TGTGCCAGCAGCCTCGCGGACTACGAGCAGTACTTC.

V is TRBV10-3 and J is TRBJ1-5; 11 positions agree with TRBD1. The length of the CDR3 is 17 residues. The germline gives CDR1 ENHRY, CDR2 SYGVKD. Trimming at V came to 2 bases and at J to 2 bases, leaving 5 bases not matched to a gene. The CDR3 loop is CAISEGQGAQGNQPQHF. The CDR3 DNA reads TGTGCCATCAGTGAGGGACAGGGGGCTCAGGGCAATCAGCCCCAGCATTTT.

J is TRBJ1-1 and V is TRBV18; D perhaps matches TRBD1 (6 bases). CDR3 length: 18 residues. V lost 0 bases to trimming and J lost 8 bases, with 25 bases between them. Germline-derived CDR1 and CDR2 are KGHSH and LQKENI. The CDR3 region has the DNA TGTGCCAGCTCACCACCGAGGCGGACAGAAGCCTCACTCGCCGAAGCTTTCTTT. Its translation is CASSPPRRTEASLAEAFF.

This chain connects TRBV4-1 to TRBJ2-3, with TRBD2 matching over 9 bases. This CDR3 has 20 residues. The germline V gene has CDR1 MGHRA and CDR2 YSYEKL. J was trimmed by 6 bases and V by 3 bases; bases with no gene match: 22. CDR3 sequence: CASSQPPTSGGSMARDTQYF. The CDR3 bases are TGCGCCAGCAGCCAGCCTCCAACCAGCGGGGGGTCCATGGCTCGGGATACGCAGTATTTT.

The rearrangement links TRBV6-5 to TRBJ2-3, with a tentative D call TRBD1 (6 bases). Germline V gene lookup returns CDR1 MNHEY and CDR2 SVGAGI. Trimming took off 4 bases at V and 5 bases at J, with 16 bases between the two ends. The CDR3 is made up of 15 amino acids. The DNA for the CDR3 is TGTGCCAGCAGTTCAGGGGCCTTGAGCGGAGATACGCAGTATTTT. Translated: CASSSGALSGDTQYF.

This chain's CDR3 is CATQYFGDRSSGNTIYF. The CDR3 DNA reads as TGTGCCACCCAGTACTTTGGGGACAGAAGTTCTGGAAACACCATATATTTT. J is TRBJ1-3 and V is TRBV19, with TRBD1 matching 7 bases. The J segment lost 1 base and the V segment lost 10 bases, leaving 16 bases of the junction unmatched. CDR1 and CDR2 (germline): LNHDA, SQIVND (reference sequence). The CDR3 is 17 residues long.

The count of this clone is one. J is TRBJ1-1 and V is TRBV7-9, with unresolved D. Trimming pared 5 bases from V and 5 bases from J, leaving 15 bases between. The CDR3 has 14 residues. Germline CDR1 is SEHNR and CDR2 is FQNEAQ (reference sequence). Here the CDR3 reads CASSPTFQATEAFF. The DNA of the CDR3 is TGTGCCAGCAGCCCAACCTTTCAGGCAACTGAAGCTTTCTTT.

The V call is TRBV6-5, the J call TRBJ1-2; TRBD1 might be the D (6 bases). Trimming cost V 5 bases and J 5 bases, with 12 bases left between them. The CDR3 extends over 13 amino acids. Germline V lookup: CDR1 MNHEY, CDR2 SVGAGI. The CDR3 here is CASSTDRRYGYTF. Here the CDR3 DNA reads TGTGCCAGCAGTACCGACAGGAGGTATGGCTACACCTTC.

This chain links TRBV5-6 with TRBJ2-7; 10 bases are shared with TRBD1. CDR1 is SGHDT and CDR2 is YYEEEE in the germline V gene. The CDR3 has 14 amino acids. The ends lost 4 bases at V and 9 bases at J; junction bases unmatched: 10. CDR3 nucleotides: TGTGCCAGCAGCCTAGACAGGGGGCCATTTCGGCAGTACTTC. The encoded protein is CASSLDRGPFRQYF.